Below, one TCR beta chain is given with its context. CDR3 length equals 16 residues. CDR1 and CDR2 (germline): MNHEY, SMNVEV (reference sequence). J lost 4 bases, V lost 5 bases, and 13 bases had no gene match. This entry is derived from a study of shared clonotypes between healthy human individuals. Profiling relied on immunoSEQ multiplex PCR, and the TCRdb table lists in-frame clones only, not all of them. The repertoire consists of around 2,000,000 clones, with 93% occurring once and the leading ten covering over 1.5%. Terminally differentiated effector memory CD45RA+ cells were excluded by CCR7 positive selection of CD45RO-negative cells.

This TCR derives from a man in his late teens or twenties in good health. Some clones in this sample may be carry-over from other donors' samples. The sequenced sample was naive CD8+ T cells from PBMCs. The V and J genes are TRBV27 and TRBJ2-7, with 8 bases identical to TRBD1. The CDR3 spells CASSPKLGQAPYEQYF. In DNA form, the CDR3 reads TGTGCCAGCAGTCCGAAGTTGGGACAGGCGCCGTACGAGCAGTACTTC.